These 2 T cell receptor beta chains came from one sample sequenced in a study of cytomegalovirus exposure and HLA in healthy donors. Both 60 Vbeta primers and 13 Jbeta primers went into the PCR. TCRdb keeps only in-frame clones here, not all; method: immunoSEQ multiplex PCR. The sample gives roughly 190,000 clones, approximately 75% of which show up once; approximately 5% is in the top ten. The sequenced sample consisted of PBMCs. These receptors were obtained from a man aged 30 to 39 in good health and CMV-seropositive.

This clone was found a few times. The chain couples TRBV6-5 to TRBJ2-2; a weak D match, TRBD2 (6 bases). V lost 7 bases and J 4 bases, leaving 16 bases between the germline ends. Germline V gene lookup returns CDR1 MNHEY and CDR2 SVGAGI. This CDR3 has 15 residues. CDR3 sequence (DNA): TGTGCCAGCAATCTAGGGGTCGGGAGCACCGGGGAGCTGTTTTTT. Its protein is CASNLGVGSTGELFF.

Here the CDR3 DNA reads TGTGCCAGCAGCTTCCGGGACAGTCCCAACGAGCAGTACTTC. Amino acids: CASSFRDSPNEQYF. V usage is TRBV5-4 and J usage is TRBJ2-7, with TRBD1 identical over 7 bases. Looked up from germline, CDR1 is SGHNT and CDR2 is YYREEE (reference sequence). Trimming removed 2 bases from V and 5 bases from J; junction bases left unmatched: 7. The CDR3 is made up of 14 amino acids.